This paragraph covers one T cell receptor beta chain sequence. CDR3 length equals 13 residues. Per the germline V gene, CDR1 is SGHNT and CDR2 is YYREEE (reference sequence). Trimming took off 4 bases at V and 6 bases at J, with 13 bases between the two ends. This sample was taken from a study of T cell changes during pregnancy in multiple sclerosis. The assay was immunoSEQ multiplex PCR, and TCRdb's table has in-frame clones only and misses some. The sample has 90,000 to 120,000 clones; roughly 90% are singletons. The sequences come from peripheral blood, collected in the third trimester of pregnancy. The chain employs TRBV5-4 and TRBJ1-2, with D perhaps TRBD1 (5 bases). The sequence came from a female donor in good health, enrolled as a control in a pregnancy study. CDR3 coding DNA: TGTGCCAGCAGCCGGGACCGGGGGGATGGCTACACCTTC. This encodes CASSRDRGDGYTF.